The clone carrying this TCR beta chain has a count of ten or more. The data were taken from a study of T cells after yellow fever vaccination. TCRdb independently ran MiXCR on the 5' RACE reads; one entry per CDR3 protein. The sample holds around 340,000 distinct CDR3 sequences, around 13% seen once. Germline CDR1 SGHRS, CDR2 YFSETQ. The V end lost 4 bases, the J end lost 1 base, and 12 bases lay between the germline ends. The CDR3 covers 15 residues. The material sequenced was CD4+ T cells sorted from PBMCs, taken 15 days after the yellow fever booster vaccination. The genes are TRBV5-1 and TRBJ1-3; possible D gene TRBD1, 6 bases. The TCR sequence derives from a man aged 18 to 30 who received the YFV17D yellow fever vaccine. The CDR3 is CASSTYTGSGNTIYF. CDR3 sequence (DNA): TGCGCCAGCAGCACCTACACAGGGTCTGGAAACACCATATATTTT.